Listed here are 18 T cell receptor beta chains from one sample, sequenced in a study of T cell changes during pregnancy in multiple sclerosis. Sequencing used immunoSEQ multiplex PCR; TCRdb keeps in-frame clones, though not all of them. The table shows over 60,000 clones, with 95% to 97% occurring only once. Sequenced material: CD8+ T cells from peripheral blood mononuclear cells, taken after pregnancy. The receptors were sampled from a female donor with multiple sclerosis, enrolled in a pregnancy study.

V and J are TRBV7-6 and TRBJ2-7; 11 bases map to TRBD1. Germline trimming cut 1 base from V and 4 bases from J; bases unmatched to any gene: 3. This CDR3 contains 15 residues. Germline V gives CDR1 SGHVS, CDR2 FNYEAQ. CDR3 nucleotide sequence: TGTGCCAGCAGCTTAGACCGGGACAGGGGGTACGAGCAGTACTTC. Translation gives CASSLDRDRGYEQYF.

This clone was counted a single time. The genes are TRBV29-1 and TRBJ1-1, with 8 bases matching TRBD1. Germline CDR1 reads SQVTM; CDR2 reads ANQGSEA. The ends lost 0 bases at V and 1 base at J; junction bases unmatched: 4. The CDR3 runs to 15 residues. DNA for the CDR3: TGCAGCGTTGAAGACGGACAGGGTAAGAACACTGAAGCTTTCTTT. Protein product: CSVEDGQGKNTEAFF. The entire variable domain, with the rest obtained from reference TRBV29-1 and TRBJ1-1, is as follows: SAVISQKPSRDICQRGTSLTIQCQVDSQVTMMFWYRQQPGQSLTLIATANQGSEATYESGFVIDKFPISRPNLTFSTLTVSNMSPEDSSIYLCSVEDGQGKNTEAFFGQGTRLTVV.

The chain is built from TRBV15 and TRBJ2-4; D gene unclear. Germline loops: CDR1 LNHNV, CDR2 YYDKDF (reference sequence). The CDR3 spans 12 residues. V was pared by 7 bases and J by 0 bases, with 4 bases between. The CDR3 spells CATTSAKNIQYF. The CDR3 nucleotides read TGTGCCACCACCTCAGCCAAAAACATTCAGTACTTC.

The V and J genes are TRBV19 and TRBJ1-1; D is perhaps TRBD1 (5 bases). This CDR3 comprises 13 residues. Trimming pared 6 bases from V and 4 bases from J, leaving 12 bases between. Germline-derived CDR1 and CDR2 are LNHDA and SQIVND (reference sequence). This CDR3 is CASSLGGITEAFF. For the CDR3, the DNA is TGTGCCAGTAGCCTCGGGGGTATCACTGAAGCTTTCTTT.

V gene TRBV7-6 combines with J gene TRBJ2-5; D is ambiguous. Looked up from germline, CDR1 is SGHVS and CDR2 is FNYEAQ. The CDR3 contains 15 residues. The ends were cut back, 2 bases at V and 1 base at J, with 11 bases in the middle. The CDR3: CASSLFSGLQETQYF. CDR3 sequence (DNA): TGTGCCAGCAGCTTATTCTCTGGGCTCCAAGAGACCCAGTACTTC.

CDR3 bases: TGTGCCAGCAGCTTTGGGGGGAGCTCCTACGAGCAGTACTTC. This encodes CASSFGGSSYEQYF. The V and J genes are TRBV5-4 and TRBJ2-7; tentative D call: TRBD2 (6 bases). Germline CDR1 reads SGHNT; CDR2 reads YYREEE (reference sequence). The CDR3 has 14 residues. V gave up 2 bases and J gave up 0 bases, with 9 bases separating them.

The chain joins TRBV9 to TRBJ2-3; D not certain. Trimming removed 5 bases at V and 2 bases at J, with 12 bases between. The CDR3 sequence is 14 residues long. The V gene's germline CDR1 is SGDLS and CDR2 YYNGEE. The CDR3 sequence is CASSPSWATDTQYF. The CDR3, as DNA: TGTGCCAGCAGTCCGTCGTGGGCCACAGATACGCAGTATTTT.

The rearrangement joins TRBV6-1 to TRBJ2-2; no definite D call. Trimming removed 5 bases at V and 3 bases at J, with 7 bases between. The CDR3 covers 13 residues. Germline V CDR1 and CDR2: MNHNS, SASEGT. The CDR3 DNA follows: TGTGCCAGCAGTCTTCGGTACACCGGGGAGCTGTTTTTT. Protein: CASSLRYTGELFF.

V is TRBV4-3 and J is TRBJ2-7, with D possibly matching TRBD2 (6 bases). This CDR3 contains 15 residues. Germline V lookup: CDR1 LGHNA, CDR2 YSLEER. Trimming left V 0 bases short and J 5 bases short, with 14 bases between. CDR3 sequence (DNA): TGCGCCAGCAGCCAAGAGGAGGGGCTCGCGGACGAGCAGTACTTC. This gives the protein CASSQEEGLADEQYF.

The chain joins TRBV7-6 to TRBJ2-7; 7 bases map to TRBD2. Trimming at V came to 5 bases and at J to 7 bases, leaving 17 bases not matched to a gene. Germline CDR1 is SGHVS and CDR2 is FNYEAQ. The CDR3 consists of 16 residues. The CDR3 DNA reads TGTGCCAGCAGCCGAGCGGCTAGCGGAGACGGGGGGGAGCAGTACTTC. Translated: CASSRAASGDGGEQYF. The entire variable domain, with the rest obtained from reference TRBV7-6 and TRBJ2-7, is as follows: GAGVSQSPRYKVTKRGQDVALRCDPISGHVSLYWYRQALGQGPEFLTYFNYEAQQDKSGLPNDRFSAERPEGSISTLTIQRTEQRDSAMYRCASSRAASGDGGEQYFGPGTRLTVT.

The chain employs TRBV6-6 and TRBJ2-5, with a tentative D call TRBD1 (5 bases). The V end was cut by 0 bases, the J end by 3 bases, with 5 bases between. Germline CDR1 MNHNY, CDR2 SVGAGI (reference sequence). This CDR3 has 13 amino acids. This CDR3 is CASSYSREETQYF. CDR3 nucleotide sequence: TGTGCCAGCAGTTACTCCAGGGAAGAGACCCAGTACTTC.

The genes are TRBV13 and TRBJ1-1; possibly TRBD1 for D (6 bases). The CDR3 loop spans 14 amino acids. The germline V gene encodes CDR1 PRHDT and CDR2 FYEKMQ (reference sequence). V was shortened by 5 bases and J by 0 bases, with 10 bases between the two germline ends. The CDR3 here is CASSRQDLNTEAFF. CDR3 DNA sequence: TGTGCCAGCAGCCGACAGGACTTGAACACTGAAGCTTTCTTT.

This clone was observed once. Sequence at one end of the junction differs from germline and may be a read error. J is TRBJ2-2 and V is TRBV6-1, with D tentatively TRBD2 (6 bases). The CDR3 has 13 amino acids. Germline values: CDR1 MNHNS, CDR2 SASEGT. CDR3 protein: CASSEAPPREVFF. The CDR3 coding sequence is TGTGCCAGCAGTGAAGCGCCCCCAAGGGAGGTGTTTTTT.

The table lists this clone with a count of one. This rearrangement joins TRBV13 to TRBJ2-7; D is perhaps TRBD1 (7 bases). V gave up 8 bases and J gave up 5 bases, with 22 bases separating them. Looked up from germline, CDR1 is PRHDT and CDR2 is FYEKMQ (reference sequence). This CDR3 spans 15 amino acids. CDR3 DNA: TGTGCCAGCGTTCTTAGACAGGGAGGTTTCGACGAGCAGTACTTC. Its translation is CASVLRQGGFDEQYF.

This chain connects TRBV28 to TRBJ2-7; perhaps TRBD2 as D (6 bases). The CDR3 loop spans 18 amino acids. Germline V gene lookup returns CDR1 MDHEN and CDR2 SYDVKM. V was clipped by 2 bases and J by 2 bases, with 22 bases between them. CDR3 sequence reads: CASSLIPIGQGGTYEQYF. For the CDR3, the DNA is TGTGCCAGCAGTTTAATCCCGATAGGGCAGGGAGGCACCTACGAGCAGTACTTC.

The rearrangement joins TRBV11-2 to TRBJ2-1; weak D call: TRBD1 (5 bases). The CDR3 loop spans 13 amino acids. Germline lookup yields CDR1 SGHAT and CDR2 FQNNGV. Trimming left V 1 base short and J 4 bases short, with 5 bases between. The CDR3 bases are TGTGCCAGCAGCTTAGCAGGGTACAATGAGCAGTTCTTC. It codes for CASSLAGYNEQFF.

Turning to this clone: At one end the junction does not follow the germline gene, possibly because of a read error. The chain couples TRBV5-6 to TRBJ2-7; TRBD1 agrees at 7 bases. The CDR3 contains 13 residues. In germline, CDR1 is SGHDT, CDR2 YYEEEE. The chain's CDR3 is CASTTGSRGRFSF. CDR3 DNA: TGTGCCAGCACCACTGGGTCGAGGGGGCGCTTTAGCTTC.

The chain links TRBV27 to TRBJ2-7; the match to TRBD2 covers 7 bases. Germline CDR1 and CDR2: MNHEY and SMNVEV (reference sequence). The junction had 6 bases not matched to a gene; V was cut back by 7 bases and J by 0 bases. The CDR3 has 14 residues. The CDR3: CASKPSGISYEQYF. DNA of the CDR3: TGTGCCAGCAAGCCTAGCGGAATCTCCTACGAGCAGTACTTC.